This TCR beta chain was sequenced in a study of Tregs in tolerant kidney transplant recipients. Related graft donors supplied nonmyeloablative bone marrow transplants, and mixed chimerism was transient. Thawed PBMCs were FACS-sorted into unstimulated CD4+CD25+CD127- regulatory T cells, CD4+CD25- non-regulatory cells, CD4 and CD8 cells. Points on this clone: Its matching antigen is unknown.

The trim removed 6 bases at V and 1 base at J, leaving 13 bases unmatched. The CDR3 loop spans 17 amino acids. CDR1 and CDR2 from the germline V gene are LGHNT and FRNRAP. Method: immunoSEQ multiplex PCR; TCRdb's copy keeps in-frame clones and lacks some. In the table there are fewer than 95,000 clones, approximately 93% of which are singletons. Findings and caveats of the study: Activated donor B cell expansion appeared to reveal the most relevant donor-specific TCRbeta repertoire.

The chain carries TRBV12-5 and TRBJ1-2, with 8 bases matching TRBD1. The origin of this receptor is a human patient who received a combined kidney and bone marrow transplant. Some T cells may be the graft donor's. The sample consisted of CD4+ T cells from blood (PBMCs), taken 12 months after the transplant. CDR3 coding DNA: TGTGCTAGTGGCCACCCCCTCAAACAGGGGGATAACTATGGCTACACCTTC. It yields the protein CASGHPLKQGDNYGYTF.